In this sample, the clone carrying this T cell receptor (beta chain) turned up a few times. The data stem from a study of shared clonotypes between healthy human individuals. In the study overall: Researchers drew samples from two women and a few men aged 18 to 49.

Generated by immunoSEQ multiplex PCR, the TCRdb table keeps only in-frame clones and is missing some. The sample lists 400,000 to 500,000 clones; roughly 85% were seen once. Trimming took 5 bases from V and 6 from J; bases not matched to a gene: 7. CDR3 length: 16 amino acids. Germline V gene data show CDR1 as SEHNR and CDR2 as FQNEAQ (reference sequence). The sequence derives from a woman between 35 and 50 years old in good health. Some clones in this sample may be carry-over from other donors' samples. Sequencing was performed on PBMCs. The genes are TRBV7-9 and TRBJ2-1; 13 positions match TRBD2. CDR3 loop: CASSPRTSGSGNEQFF. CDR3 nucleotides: TGTGCCAGCAGCCCCCGGACTAGCGGGAGTGGCAATGAGCAGTTCTTC.